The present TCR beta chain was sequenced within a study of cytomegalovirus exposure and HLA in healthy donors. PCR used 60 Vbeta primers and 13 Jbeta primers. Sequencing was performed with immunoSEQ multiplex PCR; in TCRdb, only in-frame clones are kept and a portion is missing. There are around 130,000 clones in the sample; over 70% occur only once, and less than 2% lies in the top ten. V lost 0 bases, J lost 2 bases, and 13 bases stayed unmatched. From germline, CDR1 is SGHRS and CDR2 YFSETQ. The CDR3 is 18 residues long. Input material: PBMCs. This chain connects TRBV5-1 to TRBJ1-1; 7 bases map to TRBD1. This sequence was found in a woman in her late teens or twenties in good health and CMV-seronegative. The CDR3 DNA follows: TGCGCCAGCAGCTTGGGGGGACAGCGGAAATACCAAAACACTGAAGCTTTCTTT. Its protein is CASSLGGQRKYQNTEAFF. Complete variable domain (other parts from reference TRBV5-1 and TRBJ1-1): KAGVTQTPRYLIKTRGQQVTLSCSPISGHRSVSWYQQTPGQGLQFLFEYFSETQRNKGNFPGRFSGRQFSNSRSEMNVSTLELGDSALYLCASSLGGQRKYQNTEAFFGQGTRLTVV.